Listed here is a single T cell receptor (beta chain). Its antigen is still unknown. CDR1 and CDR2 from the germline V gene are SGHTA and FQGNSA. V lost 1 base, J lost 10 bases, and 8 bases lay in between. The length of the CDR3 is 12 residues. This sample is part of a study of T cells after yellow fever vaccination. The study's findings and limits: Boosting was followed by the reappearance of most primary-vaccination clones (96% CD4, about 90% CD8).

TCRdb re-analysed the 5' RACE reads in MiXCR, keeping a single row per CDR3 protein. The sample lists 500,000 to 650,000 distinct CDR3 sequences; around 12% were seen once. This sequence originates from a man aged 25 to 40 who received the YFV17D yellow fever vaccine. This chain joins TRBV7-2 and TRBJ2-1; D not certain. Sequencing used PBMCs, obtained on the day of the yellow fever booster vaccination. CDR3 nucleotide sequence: TGTGCCAGCAGCTTAGGTGCCCCAGAGCAGTTCTTC. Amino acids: CASSLGAPEQFF.